This paragraph covers one T cell receptor beta chain sequence. The PCR ran on 60 Vbeta and 13 Jbeta primers. Measured with immunoSEQ multiplex PCR; TCRdb has only the in-frame clones, and not every one. The sample consists of approximately 160,000 clones, around four fifths of them appearing once. The CDR3 is 15 amino acids. Germline trimming cut 5 bases from V and 5 bases from J; bases unmatched to any gene: 9. In germline, CDR1 is MNHEY, CDR2 SMNVEV (reference sequence). These data come from a study of cytomegalovirus exposure and HLA in healthy donors. The sequenced material came from PBMCs. The chain couples TRBV27 to TRBJ2-7; the match to TRBD1 covers 10 bases. The source is a woman younger than 30 in good health and CMV-seronegative. In nucleotides, the CDR3 is TGTGCCAGCAGTAACGTCCGGGACAGGGGCCACGAGCAGTACTTC. Translated, it gives CASSNVRDRGHEQYF.